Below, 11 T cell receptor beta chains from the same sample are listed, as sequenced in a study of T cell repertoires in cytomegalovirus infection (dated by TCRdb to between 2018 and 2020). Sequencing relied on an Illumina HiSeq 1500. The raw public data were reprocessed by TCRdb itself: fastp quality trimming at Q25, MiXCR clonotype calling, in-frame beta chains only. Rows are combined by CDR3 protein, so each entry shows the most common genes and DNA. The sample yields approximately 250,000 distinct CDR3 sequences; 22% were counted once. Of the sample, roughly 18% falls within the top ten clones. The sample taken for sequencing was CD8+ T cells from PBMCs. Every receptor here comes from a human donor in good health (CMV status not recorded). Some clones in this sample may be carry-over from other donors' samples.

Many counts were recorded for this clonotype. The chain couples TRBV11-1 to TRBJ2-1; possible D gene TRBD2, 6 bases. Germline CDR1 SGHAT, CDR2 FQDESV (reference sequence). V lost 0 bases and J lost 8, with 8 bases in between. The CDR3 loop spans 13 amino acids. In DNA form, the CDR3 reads TGTGCCAGCAGCTTAGCCCCGGGGGATGAGCAGTTCTTC. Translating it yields CASSLAPGDEQFF.

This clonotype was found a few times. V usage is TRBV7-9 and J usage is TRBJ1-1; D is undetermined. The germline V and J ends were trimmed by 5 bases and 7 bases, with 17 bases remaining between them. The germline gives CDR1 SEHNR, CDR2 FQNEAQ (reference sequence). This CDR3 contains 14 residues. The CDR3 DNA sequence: TGTGCCAGCAGCCCTGAGGCCGGGTCCATTGAAGCTTTCTTT. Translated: CASSPEAGSIEAFF.

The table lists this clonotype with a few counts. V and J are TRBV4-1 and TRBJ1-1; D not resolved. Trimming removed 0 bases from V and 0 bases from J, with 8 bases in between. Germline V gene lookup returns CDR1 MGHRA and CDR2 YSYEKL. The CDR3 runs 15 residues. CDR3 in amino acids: CASSQDHSLNTEAFF. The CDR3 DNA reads TGCGCCAGCAGCCAAGACCACAGCTTGAACACTGAAGCTTTCTTT.

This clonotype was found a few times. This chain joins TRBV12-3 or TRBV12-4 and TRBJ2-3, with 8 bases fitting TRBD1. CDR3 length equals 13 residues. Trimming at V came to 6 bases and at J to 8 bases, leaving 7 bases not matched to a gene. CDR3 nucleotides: TGTGCCAGCAGGCAGGGGGCCTTGGGTACGCAGTATTTT. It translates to CASRQGALGTQYF.

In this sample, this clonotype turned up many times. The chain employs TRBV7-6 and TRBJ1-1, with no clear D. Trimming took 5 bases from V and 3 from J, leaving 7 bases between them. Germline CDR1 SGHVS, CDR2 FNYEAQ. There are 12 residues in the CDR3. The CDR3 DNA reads TGTGCCAGCAGCCCCGGGCACACTGAAGCTTTCTTT. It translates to CASSPGHTEAFF.

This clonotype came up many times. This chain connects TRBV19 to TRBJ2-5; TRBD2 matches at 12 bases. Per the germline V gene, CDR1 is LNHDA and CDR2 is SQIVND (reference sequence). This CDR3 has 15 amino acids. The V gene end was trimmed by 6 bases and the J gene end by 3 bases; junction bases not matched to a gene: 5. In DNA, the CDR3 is TGTGCCAGTAGCACTCCTAGCGGGGGGGAAGAGACCCAGTACTTC. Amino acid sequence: CASSTPSGGEETQYF.

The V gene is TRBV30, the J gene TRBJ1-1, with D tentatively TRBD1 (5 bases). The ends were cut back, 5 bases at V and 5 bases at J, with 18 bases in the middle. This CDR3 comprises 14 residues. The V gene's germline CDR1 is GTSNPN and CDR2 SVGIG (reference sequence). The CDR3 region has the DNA TGTGCCTGGGACCCAGGACGGGGCATGACTGAAGCTTTCTTT. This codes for CAWDPGRGMTEAFF.

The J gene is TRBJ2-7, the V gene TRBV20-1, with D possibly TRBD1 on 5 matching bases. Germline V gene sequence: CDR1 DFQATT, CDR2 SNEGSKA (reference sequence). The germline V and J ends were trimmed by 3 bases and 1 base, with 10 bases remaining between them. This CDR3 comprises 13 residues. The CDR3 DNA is TGCAGTGCTAGGTGGCAGGGTTCCTACGAGCAGTACTTC. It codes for CSARWQGSYEQYF.

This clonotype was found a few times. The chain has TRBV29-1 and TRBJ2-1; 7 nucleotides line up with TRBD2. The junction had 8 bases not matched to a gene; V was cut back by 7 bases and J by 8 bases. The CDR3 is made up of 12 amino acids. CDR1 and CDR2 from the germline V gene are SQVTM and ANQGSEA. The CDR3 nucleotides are TGCAGCGCCCGTGGGAGGGAGTATGAGCAGTTCTTC. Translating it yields CSARGREYEQFF.

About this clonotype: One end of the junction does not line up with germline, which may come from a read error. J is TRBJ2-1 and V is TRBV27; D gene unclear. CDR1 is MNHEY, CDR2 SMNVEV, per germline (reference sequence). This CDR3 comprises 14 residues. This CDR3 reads CASSSLTPDKEQFF. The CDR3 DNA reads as TGTGCCAGCAGTTCCCTCACACCCGACAAAGAGCAGTTCTTC.

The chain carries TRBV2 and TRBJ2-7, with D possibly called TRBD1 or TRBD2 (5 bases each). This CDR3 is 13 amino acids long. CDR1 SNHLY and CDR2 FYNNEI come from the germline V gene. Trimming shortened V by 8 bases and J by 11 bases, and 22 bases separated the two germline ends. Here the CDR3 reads CASPPGADTPEYF. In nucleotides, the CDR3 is TGTGCCAGCCCGCCTGGAGCGGACACTCCGGAGTACTTC. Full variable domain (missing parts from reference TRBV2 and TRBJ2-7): EPEVTQTPSHQVTQMGQEVILRCVPISNHLYFYWYRQILGQKVEFLVSFYNNEISEKSEIFDDQFSVERPDGSNFTLKIRSTKLEDSAMYFCASPPGADTPEYFGPGTRLTVT.